These 8 T cell receptor beta chains came from one sample sequenced in a study of blood T cell repertoires in COVID-19. Generated by immunoSEQ multiplex PCR, the TCRdb table keeps only in-frame clones and is missing some. The repertoire includes 40,000 to 65,000 clones, approximately 86% of them detected once, and 12% sits in the top ten. The sample comprised peripheral blood. These receptor sequences come from a man between 65 and 85 years old with active COVID-19.

The chain is built from TRBV7-2 and TRBJ2-2; a weak D match, TRBD2 (6 bases). V gave up 1 base and J gave up 6 bases, with 6 bases separating them. Germline lookup yields CDR1 SGHTA and CDR2 FQGNSA. This CDR3 has 13 amino acids. The CDR3 coding sequence is TGTGCCAGCAGCTTAGGACTAGCCGGGGAGCTGTTTTTT. As protein: CASSLGLAGELFF.

J is TRBJ2-1 and V is TRBV6-2 or TRBV6-3; 7 bases align to TRBD1. The CDR3 covers 13 residues. Germline V gene sequence: CDR1 MNHEY, CDR2 SVGEGT. V was pared by 5 bases and J by 4 bases, with 2 bases of the junction left unmatched. The CDR3 DNA reads TGTGCCAGCAGTCGGGACAGTTACAATGAGCAGTTCTTC. This translates into CASSRDSYNEQFF.

The chain links TRBV6-5 to TRBJ1-2; 8 bases align to TRBD1. V shed 8 bases and J 7 bases; nucleotides not matched to a gene: 15. The CDR3 spans 15 residues. In germline, CDR1 is MNHEY, CDR2 SVGAGI. The CDR3 region is CASLEAGQGRGGYTF. The CDR3, as DNA: TGTGCCAGCCTAGAGGCCGGACAGGGACGAGGTGGCTACACCTTC.

The genes are TRBV19 and TRBJ1-1; D call uncertain. V was shortened by 7 bases and J by 5 bases, with 8 bases between the two germline ends. Germline CDR1 LNHDA, CDR2 SQIVND (reference sequence). This CDR3 is built from 11 residues. CDR3 loop: CASIGGTEAFF. The CDR3 DNA reads TGTGCCAGTATAGGCGGGACTGAAGCTTTCTTT. Filled out from reference TRBV19 and TRBJ1-1, the complete variable domain reads DGGITQSPKYLFRKEGQNVTLSCEQNLNHDAMYWYRQDPGQGLRLIYYSQIVNDFQKGDIAEGYSVSREKKESFPLTVTSAQKNPTAFYLCASIGGTEAFFGQGTRLTVV.

This chain links TRBV6-6 with TRBJ2-1; TRBD2 aligns across 8 bases. Unmatched junction bases numbered 5, after V lost 4 bases and J lost 3 bases. This CDR3 comprises 15 residues. Looked up from germline, CDR1 is MNHNY and CDR2 is SVGAGI (reference sequence). CDR3 amino acids: CASSLSGGLYNEQFF. The DNA for the CDR3 is TGTGCCAGCAGTTTAAGCGGGGGACTCTACAATGAGCAGTTCTTC.

The V and J genes are TRBV19 and TRBJ2-7; TRBD1 aligns across 9 bases. The J segment lost 3 bases and the V segment lost 5 bases, leaving 5 bases of the junction unmatched. The germline gives CDR1 LNHDA, CDR2 SQIVND (reference sequence). CDR3 length equals 14 residues. CDR3 bases: TGTGCCAGTAGTTGGGGGACAGGGTTCTACGAGCAGTACTTC. Translated: CASSWGTGFYEQYF.

The chain combines TRBV10-3 with TRBJ2-5, with TRBD1 identical over 9 bases. The CDR3 is 16 residues long. Germline V gene data show CDR1 as ENHRY and CDR2 as SYGVKD. Losses at the gene ends were 0 bases for V and 7 bases for J; bases not matched to a gene: 9. The CDR3 nucleotides read TGTGCCATCAGTGAGTCCGGGGACAGGGCTCGTGGGACCCAGTACTTC. As protein: CAISESGDRARGTQYF.

This clone was seen a single time. CDR3 in DNA: TGTGCCAGCAGCCCCGGAGGAGGGAGGGAGGCCAATCAGCCCCAGCATTTT. Its translation is CASSPGGGREANQPQHF. The chain couples TRBV11-2 to TRBJ1-5; D gene unclear. Germline-derived CDR1 and CDR2 are SGHAT and FQNNGV. V shed 5 bases and J shed 3 bases, with 20 bases lying between them. CDR3 length: 17 amino acids. Combining the CDR3 with reference TRBV11-2 and TRBJ1-5 gives the whole variable domain EAGVAQSPRYKIIEKRQSVAFWCNPISGHATLYWYQQILGQGPKLLIQFQNNGVVDDSQLPKDRFSAERLKGVDSTLKIQPAKLEDSAVYLCASSPGGGREANQPQHFGDGTRLSIL.